This T cell receptor (beta chain) was captured by sequencing in a study of cytomegalovirus exposure and HLA in healthy donors. The V gene lost 3 bases and the J gene lost 7 bases, with 16 bases spanning the gap. CDR1 and CDR2 from the germline V gene are SGHNT and YYREEE (reference sequence). The CDR3 length is 14 residues. This clone was seen ten or more times. This PCR relied on a set of 60 Vbeta primers and 13 Jbeta primers. The data were produced by immunoSEQ multiplex PCR, yet TCRdb's version contains in-frame clones alone and is incomplete. Of 87,000 or so clones detected, 55% to 75% appear once; the ten largest clones hold roughly 3.2%.

This chain links TRBV5-4 with TRBJ1-1; TRBD1 is a possible D gene (6 bases). This TCR derives from a man aged 60 to 75 in good health and CMV-seronegative. The sequencing sample was made of PBMCs. The CDR3: CASSSLLGAREAFF. In nucleotides, the CDR3 is TGTGCCAGCAGCTCCCTTTTGGGGGCGCGTGAAGCTTTCTTT.